The 2 T cell receptor beta chains reported below all come from one sample, sequenced in a study of shared clonotypes between healthy human individuals. Generated by immunoSEQ multiplex PCR, the TCRdb table keeps only in-frame clones and is missing some. Of about 560,000 clones detected, around 78% appear once; the ten largest clones hold approximately 12%. The sample consisted of PBMCs. Receptors originate from a woman in her thirties or forties in good health. Some clones in this sample may be carry-over from other donors' samples.

This clone was seen more than once but under ten times. This chain links TRBV9 with TRBJ2-3; possible D gene TRBD2, 6 bases. Germline V gene lookup returns CDR1 SGDLS and CDR2 YYNGEE. Deletions cut 7 bases from V and 5 bases from J, with 17 bases between. This CDR3 contains 14 residues. CDR3 loop: CASGGGKEVDTQYF. The CDR3 DNA sequence: TGTGCCAGCGGCGGCGGGAAGGAGGTAGATACGCAGTATTTT.

This clone has ten or more counts. The chain carries TRBV6-1 and TRBJ1-3, with TRBD1 as a possible D gene (5 bases). V lost 3 bases, J lost 0 bases, and 12 bases lay in between. This CDR3 spans 16 amino acids. CDR1 is MNHNS and CDR2 is SASEGT in the germline V gene. The CDR3 region has the DNA TGTGCCAGCAGTGATGCAGGGCGCCGCTCTGGAAACACCATATATTTT. As protein: CASSDAGRRSGNTIYF.